What follows are 23 T cell receptor beta chains derived from one specimen sequenced in a study of control samples from healthy donors and cancer patients. Assay used: immunoSEQ multiplex PCR; TCRdb lists only in-frame clones, some missing. This sample has 150,000 or so clones, with over 85% found just once. Sequenced sample: blood. These receptors originate from a man younger than 35 in good health.

V and J are TRBV5-1 and TRBJ1-4; possibly TRBD1 for D (6 bases). Germline CDR1 reads SGHRS; CDR2 reads YFSETQ. CDR3 length: 16 residues. V was pared by 4 bases and J by 6 bases, with 19 bases between. The CDR3 nucleotides are TGCGCCAGCAGCGCGACAACGGACAGCCGTTATGAAAAACTGTTTTTT. Protein product: CASSATTDSRYEKLFF.

The rearrangement uses TRBV4-1 and TRBJ2-2; the D gene is possibly TRBD1 (6 bases). CDR3 size: 15 residues. Trimming pared 1 base from V and 9 bases from J, leaving 15 bases between. The germline gives CDR1 MGHRA, CDR2 YSYEKL. This CDR3 reads CASSQGSKGVRELFF. The CDR3 DNA follows: TGCGCCAGCAGCCAAGGAAGCAAGGGGGTACGGGAGCTGTTTTTT.

The chain combines TRBV6-5 with TRBJ2-5; TRBD1 aligns across 8 bases. J was trimmed by 4 bases and V by 5 bases; bases with no gene match: 9. The CDR3 is 15 residues long. Germline lookup yields CDR1 MNHEY and CDR2 SVGAGI. The CDR3 reads CASSRGQGEAETQYF. In nucleotides, the CDR3 is TGTGCCAGCAGTCGAGGACAGGGAGAGGCAGAGACCCAGTACTTC.

The rearrangement joins TRBV3-1 (or the pseudogene TRBV3-2) to TRBJ2-6; tentative D call: TRBD1 (7 bases). The CDR3 has 17 amino acids. Germline CDR1 and CDR2: LGHDT and YNNKEL (reference sequence). The V end lost 6 bases, the J end lost 0 bases, and 15 bases lay between the germline ends. CDR3 sequence reads: CASSLRGAGSGANVLTF. The CDR3 DNA sequence: TGTGCCAGCAGTCTCAGGGGGGCCGGCTCTGGGGCCAACGTCCTGACTTTC.

The rearrangement uses TRBV28 and TRBJ1-5, with D possibly TRBD1 on 6 matching bases. This CDR3 contains 12 residues. CDR1 and CDR2 (germline): MDHEN, SYDVKM. V was clipped by 6 bases and J by 7 bases, with 10 bases between them. CDR3 nucleotide sequence: TGTGCCAGCAGCCCGGGACACCAGCCCCAGCATTTT. This encodes CASSPGHQPQHF.

This chain joins TRBV10-3 and TRBJ1-5, with 7 bases fitting TRBD1. Unmatched junction bases numbered 9, after V lost 4 bases and J lost 3 bases. The CDR3 is 16 residues long. The germline V gene has CDR1 ENHRY and CDR2 SYGVKD. CDR3 protein: CAISAGRQGDNQPQHF. In nucleotides, the CDR3 is TGTGCCATCAGTGCCGGTAGACAGGGAGACAATCAGCCCCAGCATTTT.

The genes are TRBV4-1 and TRBJ2-3; D possibly matches TRBD1 or TRBD2 (6 bases each). The CDR3 runs to 16 residues. V dropped 4 bases and J dropped 0 bases, with 14 bases sitting between them. Germline V gene lookup returns CDR1 MGHRA and CDR2 YSYEKL. This CDR3 is CASSPNWGASTDTQYF. The CDR3 DNA is TGCGCCAGCAGCCCGAACTGGGGGGCAAGCACAGATACGCAGTATTTT.

The chain uses TRBV2 and TRBJ2-7, with TRBD1 matching 7 bases. Per germline, CDR1 SNHLY and CDR2 FYNNEI. J lost 3 bases, V lost 11 bases, and 10 bases had no gene match. CDR3 size: 13 residues. The CDR3 bases are TGTGCCGGAGAAGACAGGGCCAACTACGAGCAGTACTTC. It translates to CAGEDRANYEQYF.

The chain joins TRBV6-2 or TRBV6-3 to TRBJ2-3, with a possible D match to TRBD2 (5 bases). The CDR3 length is 18 residues. Germline assignment: CDR1 MNHEY and CDR2 SVGEGT. V gave up 0 bases and J gave up 2 bases, with 18 bases separating them. CDR3 nucleotide sequence: TGTGCCAGCAGTTACTCGATAGCGCGGCGGGCGGCCACAGATACGCAGTATTTT. Residues: CASSYSIARRAATDTQYF.

The rearrangement links TRBV7-6 to TRBJ1-1; no clear D. Germline-derived CDR1 and CDR2 are SGHVS and FNYEAQ. CDR3 length equals 13 residues. The germline V and J ends were trimmed by 0 bases and 5 bases, with 7 bases remaining between them. CDR3 residues: CASSLALGTEAFF. The CDR3 DNA follows: TGTGCCAGCAGCTTAGCGCTGGGGACTGAAGCTTTCTTT.

The V call is TRBV6-1, the J call TRBJ1-2, with 7 bases identical to TRBD1. V lost 2 bases, J lost 6 bases, and 6 bases stayed unmatched. This CDR3 has 14 residues. Germline V gene sequence: CDR1 MNHNS, CDR2 SASEGT. The CDR3 spells CASSELGQTNGYTF. The CDR3 DNA sequence: TGTGCCAGCAGTGAACTGGGACAGACAAATGGCTACACCTTC.

This clone has more than one count but fewer than ten. The chain employs TRBV7-9 and TRBJ2-1; TRBD1 is a possible D gene (6 bases). The length of the CDR3 is 14 residues. Germline V CDR1 and CDR2: SEHNR, FQNEAQ (reference sequence). With 1 base removed from V and 5 bases from J, the gap between germline ends came to 9 bases. In DNA form, the CDR3 reads TGTGCCAGCAGCTTAGACAGGGCCGACAATGAGCAGTTCTTC. Protein sequence: CASSLDRADNEQFF.

The J gene is TRBJ1-2, the V gene TRBV29-1, with 8 bases matching TRBD1. The ends lost 4 bases at V and 10 bases at J; junction bases unmatched: 5. The germline V gene has CDR1 SQVTM and CDR2 ANQGSEA. The CDR3 consists of 11 residues. Here the CDR3 DNA reads TGCAGCGTTGCCCTACAGGGGGACTACACCTTC. Translation: CSVALQGDYTF.

The chain has TRBV12-5 and TRBJ1-5; tentative D call: TRBD1 (6 bases). Deletions cut 7 bases from V and 5 bases from J, with 24 bases between. The germline V gene encodes CDR1 LGHNT and CDR2 FRNRAP. CDR3 length: 17 residues. The CDR3 spells CASAPGGARGIYQPQHF. The CDR3 nucleotides read TGTGCTAGTGCCCCTGGGGGGGCGAGGGGGATTTATCAGCCCCAGCATTTT.

The chain joins TRBV7-2 to TRBJ1-2; a weak D match, TRBD1 (5 bases). The V end was cut by 3 bases, the J end by 8 bases, with 19 bases between. This CDR3 spans 15 amino acids. Per the germline V gene, CDR1 is SGHTA and CDR2 is FQGNSA. The CDR3 sequence: CASSFNVDSVGGYTF. The CDR3 DNA reads TGTGCCAGCAGCTTTAATGTCGACAGCGTCGGAGGCTACACCTTC.

This clone appeared a single time. This chain connects TRBV19 to TRBJ1-2; D is undetermined. From germline, CDR1 is LNHDA and CDR2 SQIVND (reference sequence). The CDR3 covers 14 residues. V was pared by 7 bases and J by 4 bases, with 16 bases between. The CDR3 here is CASTPPWPFYGYTF. DNA for the CDR3: TGTGCCAGTACCCCCCCGTGGCCCTTCTATGGCTACACCTTC.

DNA for the CDR3: TGTGCCATCAGAGACCCAAGGGGTTACCATGCAGATACGCAGTATTTT. Translating it yields CAIRDPRGYHADTQYF. V gene TRBV10-3 combines with J gene TRBJ2-3; perhaps TRBD1 as D (5 bases). Trimming left V 6 bases short and J 4 bases short, with 20 bases between. This CDR3 has 16 amino acids. Germline V lookup: CDR1 ENHRY, CDR2 SYGVKD.

This clone appeared once. This chain joins TRBV2 and TRBJ2-7; D is possibly TRBD2 (6 bases). The CDR3 runs 13 residues. Trimming removed 4 bases from V and 4 bases from J, with 11 bases in between. CDR1 and CDR2 from the germline V gene are SNHLY and FYNNEI. The DNA of the CDR3 is TGTGCCAGCAGTGGCGGGACCAAGTACGAGCAGTACTTC. It yields the protein CASSGGTKYEQYF. The full variable domain, its missing parts supplied by reference TRBV2 and TRBJ2-7, is EPEVTQTPSHQVTQMGQEVILRCVPISNHLYFYWYRQILGQKVEFLVSFYNNEISEKSEIFDDQFSVERPDGSNFTLKIRSTKLEDSAMYFCASSGGTKYEQYFGPGTRLTVT.

The chain couples TRBV4-2 to TRBJ2-2; TRBD2 matches 9 bases. In germline, CDR1 is LGHNA, CDR2 YNFKEQ. The V and J ends lost 4 bases and 7 bases, in that order; junction bases with no gene match: 4. The CDR3 contains 14 residues. The CDR3 region has the DNA TGTGCCAGCAGCCGCGGGGGGGCCGGCGGGGAGCTGTTTTTT. Protein product: CASSRGGAGGELFF.

The gene calls are TRBV9 and TRBJ1-2, with D unclear. The CDR3 has 11 residues. Looked up from germline, CDR1 is SGDLS and CDR2 is YYNGEE. V gave up 3 bases and J gave up 4 bases, with 4 bases separating them. CDR3 amino acids: CASSGGYGYTF. CDR3 nucleotides: TGTGCCAGCAGCGGAGGCTATGGCTACACCTTC.

The CDR3 sequence is CANNLTSVNHSNQPQHF. The CDR3 nucleotides read TGTGCCAACAACTTAACGTCGGTAAACCATAGCAATCAGCCCCAGCATTTT. V and J are TRBV7-3 and TRBJ1-5; no firm D call. Germline loops: CDR1 SGHTA, CDR2 FQGTGA. V gave up 10 bases and J gave up 0 bases, with 22 bases separating them. This CDR3 region has 17 residues.

This clone was observed a single time. The rearrangement links TRBV3-1 (or the pseudogene TRBV3-2) to TRBJ1-2; 7 bases agree with TRBD1. After removal of 4 bases from V and 4 bases from J, the junction contained 9 bases not matched to a gene. This CDR3 has 15 residues. From germline, CDR1 is LGHDT and CDR2 YNNKEL (reference sequence). Here the CDR3 DNA reads TGTGCCAGCAGCCGACAGGGAGGGCAGGGCTATGGCTACACCTTC. As protein: CASSRQGGQGYGYTF.

The rearrangement links TRBV12-2 to TRBJ2-7. TRBV12-2 is recorded as a pseudogene. The CDR3 consists of 13 residues. This CDR3 is CASRRPPPQEQYF. The CDR3 bases are TGTGCAAGTCGCCGCCCCCCTCCGCAAGAGCAGTACTTC.